This TCR beta chain was sequenced during a study of blood T cell repertoires in COVID-19. Study in general: Spain, Italy and the United States supplied samples that represented acute and convalescent COVID-19. The cDNA or gDNA used as material had been derived from T cells, B-cell-depleted T cells, or PBMCs.

This clone was seen a single time. Authors' processing steps: Researchers report that nucleated cell counts were estimated from reference gene primer amplification. Some clones are missing from TCRdb's copy, which holds only in-frame ones; the method was immunoSEQ multiplex PCR. V, J and clone size reflect that table, while D and trimming were determined from the DNA. The sample has 70,000 to 95,000 clones, 88% seen once; the top ten hold around 5%. The CDR3 sequence is 16 residues long. CDR1 is SGHVS and CDR2 is FQNEAQ in the germline V gene. The V segment lost 4 bases and the J segment 1 base; nucleotides outside the gene matches: 6.

This clonotype was sampled from a woman aged 80 or over with active COVID-19. The chain couples TRBV7-8 to TRBJ2-7, with TRBD1 identical over 11 bases. Material for sequencing was peripheral blood. The CDR3 DNA reads as TGTGCCAGCAGCTCAAGGACAGGGGGCGCTTCCTACGAGCAGTACTTC. It yields the protein CASSSRTGGASYEQYF. The variable domain in full, completed from reference TRBV7-8 and TRBJ2-7, reads GAGVSQSPRYKVAKRGQDVALRCDPISGHVSLFWYQQALGQGPEFLTYFQNEAQLDKSGLPSDRFFAERPEGSVSTLKIQRTQQEDSAVYLCASSSRTGGASYEQYFGPGTRLTVT.